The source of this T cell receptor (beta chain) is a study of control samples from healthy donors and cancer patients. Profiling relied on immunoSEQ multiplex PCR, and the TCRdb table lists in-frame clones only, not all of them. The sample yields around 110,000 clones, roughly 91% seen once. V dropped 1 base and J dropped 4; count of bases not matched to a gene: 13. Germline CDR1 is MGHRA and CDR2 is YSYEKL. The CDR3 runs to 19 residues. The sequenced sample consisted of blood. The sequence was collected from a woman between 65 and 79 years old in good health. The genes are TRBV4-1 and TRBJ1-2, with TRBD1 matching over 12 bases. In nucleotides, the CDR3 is TGCGCCAGCAGCCAAGGAGCGGGGACAGGGGGCGCTGAGTCCTATGGCTACACCTTC. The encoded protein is CASSQGAGTGGAESYGYTF.